This T cell receptor beta chain was sequenced in a study of prognosis after radiotherapy for stage I lung cancer. This clonotype occurred many times. Antigen: not known. General study points: The authors did not determine whether the expanded TCR clones were tumor-specific.

The patients, a group without prior chemotherapy, radiotherapy or other malignancies, were all node-negative on CT and PET/CT. Genomic DNA was subjected to two-round multiplex PCR for amplification of TCR beta CDR3. First-round PCR used primers specific to each TRBV and TRBJ gene. A single record per CDR3 protein comes from TCRdb applying MiXCR to the multiplex PCR reads. Of about 25,000 distinct CDR3 sequences listed, about 34% were seen once; the top ten hold approximately 60%. CDR3 length: 17 amino acids. With 3 bases clipped from V and 8 bases from J, the junction kept 16 bases outside the gene matches. Germline lookup yields CDR1 SGHNT and CDR2 YYREEE (reference sequence).

The material was PBMCs, obtained before or after stereotactic body radiation therapy (not recorded which). This chain links TRBV5-4 with TRBJ2-1; TRBD1 matches 8 bases. This sequence was found in a donor over 45 with non-small cell lung cancer. The CDR3 sequence is CASSSATGATTWDEQFF. The DNA for the CDR3 is TGTGCCAGCAGCTCGGCGACAGGGGCTACGACTTGGGATGAGCAGTTCTTC.